The 21 T cell receptor beta chains below come from one sample, sequenced in a study of blood T cell repertoires in COVID-19. Repertoires were generated with immunoSEQ multiplex PCR, while TCRdb's copy carries only in-frame clones and drops some. Here the sample spans approximately 100,000 clones, about 85% being singletons. Sequenced: peripheral blood. Receptor source: a human donor in a cohort sampled during active COVID-19.

The V gene is TRBV5-1, the J gene TRBJ2-3; TRBD2 matches 13 bases. The germline CDR1 and CDR2 sequences are SGHRS and YFSETQ. The CDR3 contains 17 residues. Trimming at V came to 5 bases and at J to 3 bases, leaving 9 bases not matched to a gene. CDR3 nucleotide sequence: TGCGCCAGCAGTCGGGGACTAGCGGGAAATTTGACAGATACGCAGTATTTT. It codes for CASSRGLAGNLTDTQYF.

This clone has more than one count but fewer than ten. This chain links TRBV30 with TRBJ1-5; D uncertain. V was trimmed by 1 base and J by 4 bases, leaving 8 bases between them. The germline V gene has CDR1 GTSNPN and CDR2 SVGIG (reference sequence). CDR3 size: 13 residues. CDR3 sequence: CAWSANGNQPQHF. CDR3 coding DNA: TGTGCCTGGAGTGCTAACGGTAATCAGCCCCAGCATTTT.

This chain joins TRBV9 and TRBJ1-1; no firm D call. The V gene lost 7 bases and the J gene lost 2 bases, with 12 bases spanning the gap. CDR3 length equals 13 residues. Germline CDR1 and CDR2: SGDLS and YYNGEE. Here the CDR3 reads CASGSGPNTEAFF. The CDR3 region has the DNA TGTGCCAGCGGAAGCGGGCCTAACACTGAAGCTTTCTTT.

J is TRBJ2-7 and V is TRBV11-2; D is possibly TRBD1 (5 bases). The length of the CDR3 is 13 residues. V lost 4 bases to trimming and J lost 2 bases, with 9 bases between them. The germline V gene encodes CDR1 SGHAT and CDR2 FQNNGV. The CDR3 coding sequence is TGTGCCAGCAGCTCTTCAGGGACCTACGAGCAGTACTTC. The encoded protein is CASSSSGTYEQYF.

The chain links TRBV9 to TRBJ1-3; perhaps TRBD1 as D (6 bases). Germline CDR1 reads SGDLS; CDR2 reads YYNGEE. There are 15 residues in the CDR3. V was shortened by 3 bases and J by 4 bases, with 14 bases between the two germline ends. The CDR3 sequence is CASSALQGPGNTIYF. The CDR3 DNA reads TGTGCCAGCAGCGCCTTACAGGGTCCCGGAAACACCATATATTTT. Looking up the rest from reference TRBV9 and TRBJ1-3 gives the full variable domain: DSGVTQTPKHLITATGQRVTLRCSPRSGDLSVYWYQQSLDQGLQFLIQYYNGEERAKGNILERFSAQQFPDLHSELNLSSLELGDSALYFCASSALQGPGNTIYFGEGSWLTVV.

The rearrangement joins TRBV10-3 to TRBJ2-7, with 10 bases aligning to TRBD2. The CDR3 has 17 amino acids. Germline loops: CDR1 ENHRY, CDR2 SYGVKD. The V gene end was trimmed by 2 bases and the J gene end by 6 bases; junction bases not matched to a gene: 13. CDR3 residues: CAISEGNSGRAWGEQYF. For the CDR3, the DNA is TGTGCCATCAGTGAGGGGAACAGCGGGAGGGCCTGGGGCGAGCAGTACTTC.

This chain connects TRBV7-9 to TRBJ2-3, with 9 bases aligning to TRBD1. The germline CDR1 and CDR2 sequences are SEHNR and FQNEAQ (reference sequence). The CDR3 sequence is 15 residues long. V lost 5 bases and J lost 5; bases outside the gene matches: 8. CDR3 region: CASSTGDRVGDTQYF. In nucleotides, the CDR3 is TGTGCCAGCAGCACTGGGGACAGGGTTGGAGATACGCAGTATTTT.

This chain connects TRBV7-3 to TRBJ2-2, with 9 bases fitting TRBD1. Per germline, CDR1 SGHTA and CDR2 FQGTGA. The CDR3 totals 18 residues. Losses at the gene ends were 11 bases for V and 1 base for J; bases not matched to a gene: 17. CDR3 bases: TGTGCCGCAGGACTTAGGGCGATGGACAGGGGGAACACCGGGGAGCTGTTTTTT. Its protein product is CAAGLRAMDRGNTGELFF.

The chain links TRBV27 to TRBJ2-1; TRBD2 matches 8 bases. The ends lost 3 bases at V and 1 base at J; junction bases unmatched: 2. The CDR3 is 15 residues long. Per the germline V gene, CDR1 is MNHEY and CDR2 is SMNVEV (reference sequence). CDR3 nucleotide sequence: TGTGCCAGCAGTTTGGGCGGGGGGTCCTACAATGAGCAGTTCTTC. Residues: CASSLGGGSYNEQFF.

The genes are TRBV3-1 (or the pseudogene TRBV3-2) and TRBJ1-2, with D perhaps TRBD1 (5 bases). CDR1 is LGHDT, CDR2 YNNKEL, per germline (reference sequence). Trimming left V 4 bases short and J 7 bases short, with 16 bases between. This CDR3 is built from 14 residues. The CDR3 here is CASSPTAGRGGYTF. Written as DNA, the CDR3 is TGTGCCAGCAGCCCGACCGCAGGGCGCGGTGGCTACACCTTC.

The gene calls are TRBV7-9 and TRBJ1-1; D ambiguous. CDR3 length: 15 residues. Deletions cut 3 bases from V and 2 bases from J, with 13 bases between. CDR1 and CDR2 (germline): SEHNR, FQNEAQ (reference sequence). The chain's CDR3 is CASSLPYLVNTEAFF. The CDR3 bases are TGTGCCAGCAGCTTGCCGTACTTGGTAAACACTGAAGCTTTCTTT.

This clone was found once. The chain joins TRBV9 to TRBJ2-1; TRBD1 might be the D (5 bases). V lost 3 bases and J lost 10, with 14 bases in between. The CDR3 loop spans 13 amino acids. Per germline, CDR1 SGDLS and CDR2 YYNGEE. CDR3 DNA sequence: TGTGCCAGCAGCGCGACGGGCCCAGGGGAGCAGTTCTTC. This gives the protein CASSATGPGEQFF. Together with reference TRBV9 and TRBJ2-1, the CDR3 gives the full variable domain: DSGVTQTPKHLITATGQRVTLRCSPRSGDLSVYWYQQSLDQGLQFLIQYYNGEERAKGNILERFSAQQFPDLHSELNLSSLELGDSALYFCASSATGPGEQFFGPGTRLTVL.

This chain joins TRBV28 and TRBJ2-7; D possibly corresponds to TRBD1 (5 bases). This CDR3 has 13 amino acids. Germline CDR1 MDHEN, CDR2 SYDVKM. V gave up 4 bases and J gave up 3 bases, with 10 bases separating them. The CDR3, as DNA: TGTGCCAGCAGTTCCCAGGGCCTCTACGAGCAGTACTTC. Translated, it gives CASSSQGLYEQYF. Looking up the rest from reference TRBV28 and TRBJ2-7 gives the full variable domain: DVKVTQSSRYLVKRTGEKVFLECVQDMDHENMFWYRQDPGLGLRLIYFSYDVKMKEKGDIPEGYSVSREKKERFSLILESASTNQTSMYLCASSSQGLYEQYFGPGTRLTVT.

The V call is TRBV18, the J call TRBJ1-6; D might be TRBD1 (5 bases). V shed 3 bases and J shed 7 bases, with 10 bases lying between them. The CDR3 is 14 amino acids. Germline lookup yields CDR1 KGHSH and CDR2 LQKENI. The CDR3 sequence: CASSPSGENSPLHF. CDR3 DNA sequence: TGTGCCAGCTCACCGTCGGGGGAGAATTCACCCCTCCACTTT.

The V call is TRBV4-1, the J call TRBJ2-3; no definite D call. The V and J ends lost 2 bases and 0 bases respectively, with 9 bases between them. The germline V gene encodes CDR1 MGHRA and CDR2 YSYEKL. CDR3 size: 15 residues. Written as DNA, the CDR3 is TGCGCCAGCAGCCAATATACAGCTAGCACAGATACGCAGTATTTT. It is translated as CASSQYTASTDTQYF.

Concerning this clone: No conserved phenylalanine or tryptophan ends this CDR3, so it is likely a read error. The limits of the CDR3 on the DNA are not certain, so only TCRdb's listed CDR3 is given. The rearrangement links TRBV30 to TRBJ2-3; the tabulated D call, TRBD2, remains unverified against the DNA. The CDR3 contains 11 residues when both ends are counted. CDR1 and CDR2 from the germline V gene are GTSNPN and SVGIG (reference sequence). CDR3 residues: CAWNIAGGTTY.

This clone has at least ten counts. The chain uses TRBV19 and TRBJ2-7; 9 bases match TRBD1. Per germline, CDR1 LNHDA and CDR2 SQIVND (reference sequence). The CDR3 is 15 residues long. The CDR3 sequence is CASLGYGQGSYEQYF. The CDR3 nucleotides read TGTGCGAGTTTAGGTTACGGACAGGGGTCCTACGAGCAGTACTTC.

The chain links TRBV4-2 to TRBJ2-1, with D possibly being TRBD2 (5 bases). The germline CDR1 and CDR2 sequences are LGHNA and YNFKEQ. This CDR3 has 15 amino acids. V was clipped by 2 bases and J by 2 bases, with 10 bases between them. CDR3: CASSQPPGAYNEQFF. The CDR3 region has the DNA TGTGCCAGCAGCCAACCTCCCGGGGCCTACAATGAGCAGTTCTTC.

The sample holds one count of this clone. The chain links TRBV27 to TRBJ2-1; 8 bases map to TRBD2. Germline loops: CDR1 MNHEY, CDR2 SMNVEV (reference sequence). This CDR3 is built from 15 residues. The ends lost 6 bases at V and 5 bases at J; junction bases unmatched: 9. Here the CDR3 reads CASRRAGVGDNEQFF. In nucleotides, the CDR3 is TGTGCCAGCAGGCGAGCGGGAGTTGGGGACAATGAGCAGTTCTTC.

The J gene is TRBJ1-1, the V gene TRBV7-2; D not resolved. This CDR3 is 14 amino acids long. Trimming took 3 bases from V and 1 from J, leaving 9 bases between them. Germline V CDR1 and CDR2: SGHTA, FQGNSA. CDR3 nucleotides: TGTGCCAGCAGCTTTTCTCTCGGGAACACTGAAGCTTTCTTT. Translation: CASSFSLGNTEAFF.

This clone was seen a single time. The J gene is TRBJ2-7, the V gene TRBV29-1; possibly TRBD2 for D (6 bases). The CDR3 runs 12 residues. Trimming removed 0 bases at V and 3 bases at J, with 6 bases between. From germline, CDR1 is SQVTM and CDR2 ANQGSEA. CDR3 coding DNA: TGCAGCGTTGAAGAGGGGGGCTACGAGCAGTACTTC. Its protein product is CSVEEGGYEQYF.